A single sample is the source of the 8 T cell receptor beta chains below, sequenced in a study of T cell responses to AZD1222 COVID-19 vaccine. Clones were sequenced by immunoSEQ multiplex PCR, and TCRdb holds only the in-frame ones, with some missing. The repertoire consists of more than 100,000 clones, with about 90% occurring once and the leading ten covering 6.5% to 9%. The sample in question was peripheral blood, obtained on day 0 of AZD1222 vaccination. The receptor set was obtained from an adult in good health.

The chain links TRBV19 to TRBJ2-5; 8 bases agree with TRBD1. In germline, CDR1 is LNHDA, CDR2 SQIVND (reference sequence). The CDR3 contains 15 residues. V was clipped by 3 bases and J by 5 bases; unmatched bases: 8. As DNA, the CDR3 is TGTGCCAGTAGTATGGGGCAGGGGGCCTTGGAGACCCAGTACTTC. Translated, it gives CASSMGQGALETQYF.

The table lists this clone with a count of one. The V call is TRBV5-1, the J call TRBJ2-7; 14 bases map to TRBD2. The CDR3 length is 19 residues. The germline V gene has CDR1 SGHRS and CDR2 YFSETQ. The V and J ends lost 4 bases and 4 bases, in that order; junction bases with no gene match: 16. The CDR3 DNA reads TGCGCCAGCAGCCGACGTTCCGGGACTAGCGGGAGTATTGGGTACGAGCAGTACTTC. Its translation is CASSRRSGTSGSIGYEQYF. Variable domain in full (rest from reference TRBV5-1 and TRBJ2-7): KAGVTQTPRYLIKTRGQQVTLSCSPISGHRSVSWYQQTPGQGLQFLFEYFSETQRNKGNFPGRFSGRQFSNSRSEMNVSTLELGDSALYLCASSRRSGTSGSIGYEQYFGPGTRLTVT.

This clone is a singleton in its sample. The J gene is TRBJ2-7, the V gene TRBV11-2, with D maybe TRBD1 (5 bases). The CDR3 is made up of 15 amino acids. Trimming took off 5 bases at V and 0 bases at J, with 14 bases between the two ends. Germline CDR1 and CDR2: SGHAT and FQNNGV. The CDR3 loop is CASSQQATSSYEQYF. The CDR3 region has the DNA TGTGCCAGCAGCCAACAGGCGACGAGCTCCTACGAGCAGTACTTC.

The rearrangement uses TRBV5-6 and TRBJ1-2, with 12 bases fitting TRBD1. J gave up 8 bases and V 4 bases, and 12 bases lay outside the gene matches. Per germline, CDR1 SGHDT and CDR2 YYEEEE. The CDR3 has 16 residues. The CDR3: CASSPGQGASFDGYTF. DNA of the CDR3: TGTGCCAGCAGCCCGGGACAGGGGGCGTCGTTTGACGGCTACACCTTC.

This chain connects TRBV13 to TRBJ2-1; 7 positions agree with TRBD2. CDR3 length equals 14 residues. Trimming removed 2 bases from V and 8 bases from J; junction bases left unmatched: 6. Germline CDR1 reads PRHDT; CDR2 reads FYEKMQ (reference sequence). Here the CDR3 DNA reads TGTGCCAGCAGCTTAAAAACAACTAGCGATGAGCAGTTCTTC. Translation gives CASSLKTTSDEQFF. Filled out from reference TRBV13 and TRBJ2-1, the complete variable domain reads AAGVIQSPRHLIKEKRETATLKCYPIPRHDTVYWYQQGPGQDPQFLISFYEKMQSDKGSIPDRFSAQQFSDYHSELNMSSLELGDSALYFCASSLKTTSDEQFFGPGTRLTVL.

V is TRBV27 and J is TRBJ1-5; tentative D call: TRBD1 (5 bases). Trimming removed 0 bases from V and 2 bases from J, with 14 bases in between. Germline CDR1 MNHEY, CDR2 SMNVEV (reference sequence). CDR3 length: 17 amino acids. The CDR3 DNA follows: TGTGCCAGCAGTTTATCGTGGGGGGGAGTCGGCAATCAGCCCCAGCATTTT. Translating it yields CASSLSWGGVGNQPQHF.

This sequence joins TRBV27 and TRBJ2-1; 11 nucleotides agree with TRBD2. The CDR3 spans 15 residues. Germline assignment: CDR1 MNHEY and CDR2 SMNVEV (reference sequence). The V and J ends lost 7 bases and 3 bases, in that order; junction bases with no gene match: 5. The CDR3 protein is CASTLAGGRYNEQFF. CDR3 nucleotide sequence: TGTGCCAGCACCTTAGCGGGAGGGCGCTACAATGAGCAGTTCTTC.

CDR3 protein: CAITRQGNTEAFF. CDR3 bases: TGTGCCATCACCCGGCAGGGGAACACTGAAGCTTTCTTT. The V and J genes are TRBV10-3 and TRBJ1-1, with D perhaps matching TRBD1 (5 bases). V was clipped by 7 bases and J by 1 base, with 10 bases between them. The germline V gene encodes CDR1 ENHRY and CDR2 SYGVKD. The CDR3 extends over 13 amino acids.